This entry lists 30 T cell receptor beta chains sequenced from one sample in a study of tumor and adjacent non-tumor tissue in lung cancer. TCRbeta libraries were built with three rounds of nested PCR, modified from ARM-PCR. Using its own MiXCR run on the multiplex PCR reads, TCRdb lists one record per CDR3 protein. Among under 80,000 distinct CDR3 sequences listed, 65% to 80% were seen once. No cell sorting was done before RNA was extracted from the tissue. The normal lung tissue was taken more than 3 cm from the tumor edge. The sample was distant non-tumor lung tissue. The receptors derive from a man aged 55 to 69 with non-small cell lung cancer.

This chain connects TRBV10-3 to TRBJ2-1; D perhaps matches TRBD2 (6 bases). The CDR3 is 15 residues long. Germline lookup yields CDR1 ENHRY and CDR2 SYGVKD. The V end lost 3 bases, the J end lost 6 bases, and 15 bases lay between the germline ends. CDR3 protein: CAISDRLGGSNEQFF. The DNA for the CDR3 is TGTGCCATCAGTGATCGACTGGGAGGCTCCAATGAGCAGTTCTTC.

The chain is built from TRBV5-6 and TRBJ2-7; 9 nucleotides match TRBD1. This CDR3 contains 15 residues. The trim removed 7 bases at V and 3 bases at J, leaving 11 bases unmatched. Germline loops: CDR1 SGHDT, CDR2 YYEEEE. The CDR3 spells CASGAGQGSFYEQYF. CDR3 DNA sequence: TGTGCCAGCGGCGCGGGACAGGGAAGCTTCTACGAGCAGTACTTC.

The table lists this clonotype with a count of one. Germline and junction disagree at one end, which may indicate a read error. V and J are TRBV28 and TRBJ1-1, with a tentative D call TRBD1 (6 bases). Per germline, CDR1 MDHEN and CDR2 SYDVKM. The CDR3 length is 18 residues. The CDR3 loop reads CAISGLPGKGGQNTEAFF. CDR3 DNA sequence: TGTGCCATCAGTGGTCTCCCTGGAAAGGGGGGACAGAACACTGAAGCTTTCTTT.

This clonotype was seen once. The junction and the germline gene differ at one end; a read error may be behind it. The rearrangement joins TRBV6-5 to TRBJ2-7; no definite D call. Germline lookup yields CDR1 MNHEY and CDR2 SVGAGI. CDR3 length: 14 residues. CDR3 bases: TGTGCCAGCAGGTACGAACAGAACTCCTACGAGCAGCACTTC. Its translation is CASRYEQNSYEQHF.

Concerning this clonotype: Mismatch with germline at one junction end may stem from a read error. The CDR3 sequence: CASSLAGPREDMQYF. The CDR3 bases are TGTGCGAGCAGCTTAGCAGGGCCGCGGGAGGATATGCAGTATTTT. The chain recombines TRBV11-1 with TRBJ2-3; 8 bases fit TRBD2. The CDR3 runs 15 residues. Germline CDR1 reads SGHAT; CDR2 reads FQDESV (reference sequence).

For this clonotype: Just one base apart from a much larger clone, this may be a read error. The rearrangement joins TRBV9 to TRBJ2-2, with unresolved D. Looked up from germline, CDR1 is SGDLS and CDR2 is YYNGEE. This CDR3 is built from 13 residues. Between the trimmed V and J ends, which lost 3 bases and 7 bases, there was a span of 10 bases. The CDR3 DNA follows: TGTGCCAGCAGCGCAGTTCAGTACGGGGAGCTGTTTTTT. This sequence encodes CASSAVQYGELFF.

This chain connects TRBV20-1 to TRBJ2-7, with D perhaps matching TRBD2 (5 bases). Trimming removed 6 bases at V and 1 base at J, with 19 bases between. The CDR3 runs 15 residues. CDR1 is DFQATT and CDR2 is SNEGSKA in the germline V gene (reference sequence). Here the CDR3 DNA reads TGCAGTGCCCACGTCAAAAGCGGACCGTCCTACGAGCAGTACTTC. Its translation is CSAHVKSGPSYEQYF.

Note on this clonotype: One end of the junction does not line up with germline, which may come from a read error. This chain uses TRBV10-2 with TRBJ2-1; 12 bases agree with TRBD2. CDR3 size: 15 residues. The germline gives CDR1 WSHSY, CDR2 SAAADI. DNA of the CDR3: TGCACCAGCACCAATCTAGCGGGAGGGCCCAATGAGCAATCCTTT. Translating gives CTSTNLAGGPNEQSF.

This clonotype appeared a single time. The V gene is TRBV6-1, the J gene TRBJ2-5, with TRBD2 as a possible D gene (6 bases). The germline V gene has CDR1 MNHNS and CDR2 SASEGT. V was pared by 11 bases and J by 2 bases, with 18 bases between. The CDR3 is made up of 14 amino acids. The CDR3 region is CAVGGIPAQETQYF. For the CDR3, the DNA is TGTGCCGTTGGCGGGATACCGGCACAAGAGACCCAGTACTTC.

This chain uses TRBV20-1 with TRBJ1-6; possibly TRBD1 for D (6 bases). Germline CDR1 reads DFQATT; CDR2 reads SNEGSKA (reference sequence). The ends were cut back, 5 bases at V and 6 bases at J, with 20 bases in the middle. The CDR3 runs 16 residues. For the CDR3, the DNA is TGCAGTGCTCAACTCACTAGGACAGCGACTAATTCACCCCTCCACTTT. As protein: CSAQLTRTATNSPLHF.

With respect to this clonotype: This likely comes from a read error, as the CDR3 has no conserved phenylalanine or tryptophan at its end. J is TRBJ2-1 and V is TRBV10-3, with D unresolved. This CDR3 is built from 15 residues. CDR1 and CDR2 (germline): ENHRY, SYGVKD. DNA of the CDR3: TGTACCATCAGTGCGGACGGAGAGTCCTACAATGAGCAGTTCTTA. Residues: CTISADGESYNEQFL.

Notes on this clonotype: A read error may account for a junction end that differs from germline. In DNA, the CDR3 is TGCGCCGGCAGTTACAACCGGGGTTCGGGGAACATTGAGTACTTC. This codes for CAGSYNRGSGNIEYF. The V and J genes are TRBV6-5 and TRBJ2-4; TRBD2 is a possible D gene (5 bases). The CDR3 is made up of 15 amino acids. CDR1 and CDR2 from the germline V gene are MNHEY and SVGAGI.

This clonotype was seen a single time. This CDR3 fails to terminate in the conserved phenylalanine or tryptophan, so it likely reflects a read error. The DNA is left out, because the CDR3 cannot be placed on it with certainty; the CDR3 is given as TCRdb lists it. The CDR3 is CASSYNRGSGDIQNL. The J gene is TRBJ2-4, the V gene TRBV6-5; the table's D call, TRBD1, was not checked against the DNA. Germline CDR1 and CDR2: MNHEY and SVGAGI. The CDR3 numbers 15 amino acids, ends counted.

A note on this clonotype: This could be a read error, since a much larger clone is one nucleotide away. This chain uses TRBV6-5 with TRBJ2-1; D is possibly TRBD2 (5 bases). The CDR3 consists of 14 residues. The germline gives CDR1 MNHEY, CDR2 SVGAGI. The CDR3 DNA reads TGTGCCGGCAGTTACTTAGGACGGGGCAATGAGCAGTTCTTC. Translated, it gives CAGSYLGRGNEQFF.

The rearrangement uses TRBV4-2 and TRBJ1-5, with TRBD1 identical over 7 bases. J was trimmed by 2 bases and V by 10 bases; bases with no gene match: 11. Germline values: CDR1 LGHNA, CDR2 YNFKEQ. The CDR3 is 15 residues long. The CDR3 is CAIRQTGTGNQPQHF. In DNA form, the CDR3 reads TGTGCCATCAGGCAAACCGGGACAGGCAATCAGCCCCAGCATTTT.

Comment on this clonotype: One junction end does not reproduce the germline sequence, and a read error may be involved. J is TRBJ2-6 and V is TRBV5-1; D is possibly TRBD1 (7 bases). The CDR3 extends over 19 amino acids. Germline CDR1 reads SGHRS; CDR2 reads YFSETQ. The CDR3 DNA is TGCGCCAGCAGCTCTACTAGACAGGGCGTTGCGTGGGGGGTCAACGTCCTGACTTTC. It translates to CASSSTRQGVAWGVNVLTF.

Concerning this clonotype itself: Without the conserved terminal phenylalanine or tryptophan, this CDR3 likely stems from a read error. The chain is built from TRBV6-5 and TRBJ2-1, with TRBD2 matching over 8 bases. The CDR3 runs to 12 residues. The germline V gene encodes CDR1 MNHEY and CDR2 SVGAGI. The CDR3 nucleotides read TGTACCGCCGGGGGGGGGTGGAATGAGCAGTTCATC. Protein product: CTAGGGWNEQFI.

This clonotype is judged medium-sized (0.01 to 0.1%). The CDR3 reads CASSRTTGEKPQHF. As DNA, the CDR3 is TGTGCCAGCAGTCGCACGACAGGGGAGAAGCCCCAGCATTTT. The chain couples TRBV6-5 to TRBJ1-5; 8 bases fit TRBD1. Germline V gene lookup returns CDR1 MNHEY and CDR2 SVGAGI. With V trimmed by 5 bases and J by 8 bases, 8 bases remained unmatched. The CDR3 spans 14 residues.

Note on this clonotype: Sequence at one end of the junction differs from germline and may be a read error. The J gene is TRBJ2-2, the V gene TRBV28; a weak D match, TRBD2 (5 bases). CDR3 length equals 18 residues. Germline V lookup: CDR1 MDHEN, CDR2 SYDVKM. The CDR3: CASSCEVGVPGLTGELFF. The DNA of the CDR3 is TGTGCCAGCAGTTGCGAGGTCGGTGTTCCAGGCCTCACTGGGGAGCTATTTTTT.

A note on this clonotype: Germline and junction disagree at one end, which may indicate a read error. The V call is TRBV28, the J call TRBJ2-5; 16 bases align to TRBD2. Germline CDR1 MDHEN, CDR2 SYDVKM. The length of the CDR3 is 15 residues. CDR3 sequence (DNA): TGTGTCAGCGGGGGACTAGCGGGAGGGGGTGAGAGCCAGTACTTC. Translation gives CVSGGLAGGGESQYF.

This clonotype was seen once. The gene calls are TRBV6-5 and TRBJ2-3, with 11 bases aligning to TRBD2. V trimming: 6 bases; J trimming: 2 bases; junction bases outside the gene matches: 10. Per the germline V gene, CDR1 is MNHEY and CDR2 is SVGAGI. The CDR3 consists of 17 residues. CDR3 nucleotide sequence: TGTGCCAGCAGACGGAAAAGACTAGCGGGGCCCACAGATACGCAGTATTTT. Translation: CASRRKRLAGPTDTQYF.

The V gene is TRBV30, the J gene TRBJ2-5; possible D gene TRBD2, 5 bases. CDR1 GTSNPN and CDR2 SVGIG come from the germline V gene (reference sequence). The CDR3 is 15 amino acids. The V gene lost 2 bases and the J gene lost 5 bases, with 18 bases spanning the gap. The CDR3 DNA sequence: TGTGCCTGGAGTTATACCAGAGGGTCTGGTGAGACCCAGTACTTC. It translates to CAWSYTRGSGETQYF.

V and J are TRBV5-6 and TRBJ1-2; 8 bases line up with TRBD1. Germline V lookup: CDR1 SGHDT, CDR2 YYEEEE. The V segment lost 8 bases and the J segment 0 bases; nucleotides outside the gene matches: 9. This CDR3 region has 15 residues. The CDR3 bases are TGTGCCAGGAGCCACAGGGGGTTGGCTAACTATGGCTACACCTTC. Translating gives CARSHRGLANYGYTF.

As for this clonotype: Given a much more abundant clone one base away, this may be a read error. CDR3 coding DNA: TGCAGTCCTAGAACCGGGACAGGGGCTTACGAGCAGTACTTC. Amino acid sequence: CSPRTGTGAYEQYF. The chain couples TRBV20-1 to TRBJ2-7; 10 bases are shared with TRBD1. Germline CDR1 is DFQATT and CDR2 is SNEGSKA (reference sequence). This CDR3 spans 14 amino acids.

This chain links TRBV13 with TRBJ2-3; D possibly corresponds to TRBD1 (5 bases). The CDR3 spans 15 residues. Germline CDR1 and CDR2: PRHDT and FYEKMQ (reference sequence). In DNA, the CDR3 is TGTGGCAACAGCTTTGCGAGACAGAACACAGATACGCAGTATTTT. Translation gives CGNSFARQNTDTQYF.

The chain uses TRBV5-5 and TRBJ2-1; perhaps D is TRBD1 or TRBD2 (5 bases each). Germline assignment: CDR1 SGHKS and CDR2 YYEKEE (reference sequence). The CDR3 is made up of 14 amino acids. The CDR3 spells CESSFGNRGDEQFF. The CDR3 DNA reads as TGTGAAAGTAGCTTCGGGAATCGGGGCGATGAGCAGTTCTTC. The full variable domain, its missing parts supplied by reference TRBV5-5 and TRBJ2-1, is DAGVTQSPTHLIKTRGQQVTLRCSPISGHKSVSWYQQVLGQGPQFIFQYYEKEERGRGNFPDRFSARQFPNYSSELNVNALLLGDSALYLCESSFGNRGDEQFFGPGTRLTVL.

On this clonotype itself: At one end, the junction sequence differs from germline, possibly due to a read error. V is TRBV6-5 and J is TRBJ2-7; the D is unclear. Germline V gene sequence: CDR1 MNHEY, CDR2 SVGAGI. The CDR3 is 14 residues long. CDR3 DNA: TGTGTCAGCAATCGGGTCGCCTTCTCCTACGAGCAGTACTTC. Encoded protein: CVSNRVAFSYEQYF.

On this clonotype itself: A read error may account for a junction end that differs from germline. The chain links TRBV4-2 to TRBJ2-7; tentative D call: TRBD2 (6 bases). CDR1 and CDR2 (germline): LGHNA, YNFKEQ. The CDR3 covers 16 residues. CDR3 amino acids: CASSRSETSGSYKQYF. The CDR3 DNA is TGTGCCAGCAGCAGGAGCGAGACTAGTGGCTCCTACAAGCAGTACTTC.

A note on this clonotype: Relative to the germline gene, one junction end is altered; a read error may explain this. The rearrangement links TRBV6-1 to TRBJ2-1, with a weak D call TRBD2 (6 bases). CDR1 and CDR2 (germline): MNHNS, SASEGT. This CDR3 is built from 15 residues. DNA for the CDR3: TGTGTCAGCAGTTTAGCGGTGGGCTCATACAATGAGCAGTTCTTC. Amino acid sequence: CVSSLAVGSYNEQFF.

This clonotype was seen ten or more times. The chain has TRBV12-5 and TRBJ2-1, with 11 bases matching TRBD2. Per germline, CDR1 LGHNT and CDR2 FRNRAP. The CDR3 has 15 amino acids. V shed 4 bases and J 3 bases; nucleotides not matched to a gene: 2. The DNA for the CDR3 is TGTGCTAGTGGTTCCGGGACTAGCGGCTACAATGAGCAGTTCTTC. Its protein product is CASGSGTSGYNEQFF.